These T cell receptor beta chains were read from a single sample in a study of blood T cell repertoires in COVID-19. The repertoire was sequenced with immunoSEQ multiplex PCR; TCRdb's copy has only in-frame clones and lacks some. The table lists 250,000 to 300,000 clones, about 90% of them singletons. Sequenced sample: PBMCs or T cells enriched from blood (not recorded which). The origin of the receptors is a woman aged 45-65 years who had been exposed to COVID-19. The CDR3 runs from the conserved cysteine through the conserved F or W. Fields, in order: D gene, V gene, J gene, clone size, CDR3 DNA, CDR3 protein. D genes are given only for firm matches. Part of the rows lack a size; the others show once, few, many or a class for expanded clones.

-	TRBV19	TRBJ2-5	-	TGTGCCAGTAGTATCATGACGGGCCAAGAGACCCAGTACTTC	CASSIMTGQETQYF
-	TRBV3-1/TRBV3-2	TRBJ2-7	-	TGTGCCAGCAGCCAAGATGTGGGCCCCTCCTCCGAGCAGTACTTC	CASSQDVGPSSEQYF
TRBD1	TRBV5-1	TRBJ1-1	-	TGCGCCAGCACCAATACAGGGGGACACACTGAAGCTTTCTTT	CASTNTGGHTEAFF
-	TRBV5-1	TRBJ2-3	-	TGCGCCAGCAGCTTGTCAGGCAGGGGAACAGATACGCAGTATTTT	CASSLSGRGTDTQYF
-	TRBV2	TRBJ1-4	-	TGTGCCAGCAGTCCGACCAGGGGATATAAGGATGAAAAACTGTTTTTT	CASSPTRGYKDEKLFF
TRBD1	TRBV5-4	TRBJ2-2	-	TGTGCCAGCAGCCCGGGACAGGGAAGGACCGGGGAGCTGTTTTTT	CASSPGQGRTGELFF
TRBD1	TRBV10-1	TRBJ1-5	-	TGCGCCTGCGACCAGGGGGCGGGCAATCAGCCCCAGCATTTT	CACDQGAGNQPQHF
-	TRBV4-1	TRBJ1-2	-	TGCGCCAGCAGCCAGGAAACAGGGTATGGCTACACCTTC	CASSQETGYGYTF
TRBD2	TRBV10-3	TRBJ2-1	-	TGTGCCATCAGTCTTAGCGGGGGGGCTAATAATGAGCAGTTCTTC	CAISLSGGANNEQFF
TRBD1	TRBV5-1	TRBJ2-1	-	TGCGCCAGCAGCTTGGACGGGACAGGGGGCTTTAATGAGCAGTTCTTC	CASSLDGTGGFNEQFF
TRBD1	TRBV27	TRBJ1-1	-	TGTGCCAGCAGTTTATCCGCGACAGGGAGGACTGAAGCTTTCTTT	CASSLSATGRTEAFF
-	TRBV28	TRBJ1-1	-	TGTGCCAGCAGTTTGGGACACGTGAACACTGAAGCTTTCTTT	CASSLGHVNTEAFF
-	TRBV4-1	TRBJ2-6	-	TGCGCCAGCAGCCAAACTCCGACTGGGGCCAACGTCCTGACTTTC	CASSQTPTGANVLTF
-	TRBV7-9	TRBJ2-7	once	TGTGCCAGCAGCTTGGGCAGTACCTACGAGCAGTACTTC	CASSLGSTYEQYF
TRBD2	TRBV7-2	TRBJ2-7	-	TGTGCCAGCAGAAGAAGCGGGGGGGACTACGAGCAGTACTTC	CASRRSGGDYEQYF
TRBD2	TRBV5-1	TRBJ2-3	-	TGCGCCAGCAGCCCCCGATCTAACAGCGGGGGAAGGACAGATACGCAGTATTTT	CASSPRSNSGGRTDTQYF
-	TRBV28	TRBJ1-2	-	TGTGCCAGCTCAACCGGCTATGGCTACACCTTC	CASSTGYGYTF
-	TRBV4-1	TRBJ2-6	-	TGCGCCAGCAGCCAAACTCCAGGCTCTGGGGCCAACGTCCTGACTTTC	CASSQTPGSGANVLTF
-	TRBV27	TRBJ1-4	-	TGTGCCAGCAGTTTAATAGGGGCAGGGGCTAATGAAAAACTGTTTTTT	CASSLIGAGANEKLFF
TRBD1	TRBV7-9	TRBJ1-3	once	TGTGCCAGCAGCTCCGACAGGGCTGGAAACACCATATATTTT	CASSSDRAGNTIYF
TRBD1	TRBV19	TRBJ1-6	-	TGTGCCAGTAGTGCGGACAGGGTTGCATCACCCCTCCACTTT	CASSADRVASPLHF
-	TRBV5-5	TRBJ2-7	-	TGTGCCAGCAGCCGAACAGGGAACCACGAGCAGTACTTC	CASSRTGNHEQYF
TRBD1	TRBV10-3	TRBJ2-2	-	TGTGCCATCAGTCTCGACAGGGACCACAACACCGGGGAGCTGTTTTTT	CAISLDRDHNTGELFF
-	TRBV28	TRBJ1-4	-	TGTGCCAGCAGTTTATGGACAGTGTATAATGAAAAACTGTTTTTT	CASSLWTVYNEKLFF
TRBD1	TRBV5-1	TRBJ2-5	-	TGCGCCAGCAGCTTGATACGACAGGGGGATGGAGAGACCCAGTACTTC	CASSLIRQGDGETQYF
-	TRBV7-9	TRBJ1-1	-	TGTGCCAGCAGCGCGAGGGTTTCGAGGGAGACTGAAGCTTTCTTT	CASSARVSRETEAFF
-	TRBV3-1/TRBV3-2	TRBJ2-2	-	TGTGCCAGCAGCCAACTAAACACCGGGGAGCTGTTTTTT	CASSQLNTGELFF
-	TRBV12-5	TRBJ2-2	-	TGTGCTAGTGGTGCCCCGGAGACCGGGGAGCTGTTTTTT	CASGAPETGELFF
-	TRBV19	TRBJ2-1	-	TGTGCCAGTAGTATTGAACGGGTGGCGGAGGGCTCCTACAATGAGCAGTTCTTC	CASSIERVAEGSYNEQFF
-	TRBV7-9	TRBJ1-4	-	TGTGCCAGCAGCTTAGGAGCCCACCCAAATGAAAAACTGTTTTTT	CASSLGAHPNEKLFF
TRBD2	TRBV7-6	TRBJ2-1	once	TGTGCCAGCAGCTTAGCGGGGGAGGGCTACAATGAGCAGTTCTTC	CASSLAGEGYNEQFF
TRBD1	TRBV10-3	TRBJ1-5	-	TGTGCCATCAGTGAGTCAGGGGGCAGGGCTAGCAATCAGCCCCAGCATTTT	CAISESGGRASNQPQHF
TRBD1	TRBV5-1	TRBJ2-7	-	TGCGCCAGCAGCCCACTACTCGGACAGGGGGCGGACGAGCAGTACTTC	CASSPLLGQGADEQYF
TRBD1	TRBV27	TRBJ1-4	-	TGTGCCAGCAGTCTACAGGGGGCATCTGAAAAACTGTTTTTT	CASSLQGASEKLFF
TRBD1	TRBV4-1	TRBJ1-2	-	TGCGCCAGCAGCCAGGAGGGACAGGTAGTAGGTTATGGCTACACCTTC	CASSQEGQVVGYGYTF
TRBD1	TRBV2	TRBJ1-2	-	TGTGCCAGCAGGGGCACCTGGACAGGGAACTATGGCTACACCTTC	CASRGTWTGNYGYTF
TRBD1	TRBV14	TRBJ1-2	-	TGTGCCAGCAGCTCCCGGGGGACAGGGTCAAATGGCTACACCTTC	CASSSRGTGSNGYTF
TRBD1	TRBV7-9	TRBJ1-3	-	TGTGCCAGCAGCTTAATGGGGGCAGGGGGACCATCTGGAAACACCATATATTTT	CASSLMGAGGPSGNTIYF
TRBD2	TRBV9	TRBJ2-1	-	TGTGCCAGCAGCGTTAGCGATAGCGGGCCCTATCCCCTGTTGCAGTTCTTC	CASSVSDSGPYPLLQFF
-	TRBV6-2/TRBV6-3	TRBJ1-5	-	TGTGCCAGCAGTTACGGGGCGGATCAGCCCCAGCATTTT	CASSYGADQPQHF
-	TRBV7-8	TRBJ2-7	-	TGTGCCAGCAAGGGTGCGGGGCCCTCCTACGAGCAGTACTTC	CASKGAGPSYEQYF
TRBD1	TRBV19	TRBJ1-2	few	TGTGCCAGTAGTATTGGGACAGCCAACTATGGCTACACCTTC	CASSIGTANYGYTF
-	TRBV11-2	TRBJ1-2	-	TGTGCCAGCAGCTCCGGACAGTTTATTGGCTACACCTTC	CASSSGQFIGYTF
TRBD1	TRBV12-3/TRBV12-4	TRBJ2-7	-	TGTGCCAGCAGTCGGGACAGGGATTACGAGCAGTACTTC	CASSRDRDYEQYF
-	TRBV3-1/TRBV3-2	TRBJ2-5	-	TGTGCCAGCAGCCAAGGCTCAGTAGCGGTGTCCTATAAGACCCAGTACTTC	CASSQGSVAVSYKTQYF
TRBD1	TRBV6-5	TRBJ1-6	-	TGTGCCAGCAGTTACTGGACAGGAGTAAATAATTCACCCCTCCACTTT	CASSYWTGVNNSPLHF
-	TRBV3-1/TRBV3-2	TRBJ1-6	-	TGTGCCAGCAGCCAAGGAAGGGGAGGTCTATATGGAACCCTCCACTTT	CASSQGRGGLYGTLHF
-	TRBV27	TRBJ1-5	-	TGTGCCAGCAGTCTCCTGGGGAGCGGGGCCAGCAATCAGCCCCAGCATTTT	CASSLLGSGASNQPQHF
-	TRBV4-1	TRBJ1-3	-	TGCGCCAGCAGCCACCAGAAAACGAACACCATATATTTT	CASSHQKTNTIYF
TRBD1	TRBV6-5	TRBJ1-3	-	TGTGCCAGCAGTCAACAGGGGTCTGGAAACACCATATATTTT	CASSQQGSGNTIYF
TRBD2	TRBV19	TRBJ2-4	once	TGTGCCAGTAGTATAGATGGGCTAGCGGGGAATCAAGCCAAAAACATTCAGTACTTC	CASSIDGLAGNQAKNIQYF
-	TRBV28	TRBJ2-1	-	TGTGCCAGCAGTTATCGGGTCATTGAGCAGTTCTTC	CASSYRVIEQFF
TRBD1	TRBV12-3/TRBV12-4	TRBJ1-1	-	TGTGCCAGCAGTTTCAGGGGGGCAGCTTTCTTT	CASSFRGAAFF